These 2 T cell receptor beta chains came from one sample sequenced in a study of graft-versus-host responses after intestinal transplantation. Only in-frame clones appear in the TCRdb table, and some are missing; sequencing was by immunoSEQ multiplex PCR. The table lists approximately 82,000 clones, roughly 91% of them singletons, with less than 0.1% in the top ten. Their cognate antigens are unknown. Sequenced here: unstimulated CD4+ T cells sorted from spleen or lymph node cells, sampled before intestinal transplant. These receptors all come from a human donor who received an intestinal transplant.

The chain employs TRBV30 and TRBJ2-7, with D tentatively TRBD2 (6 bases). Between the trimmed V and J ends, which lost 5 bases and 2 bases, there was a span of 10 bases. Per the germline V gene, CDR1 is GTSNPN and CDR2 is SVGIG (reference sequence). The CDR3 runs to 12 residues. In nucleotides, the CDR3 is TGTGCCTGGCGCCGGGGGACCTACGAGCAGTACTTC. Translating it yields CAWRRGTYEQYF. Using reference TRBV30 and TRBJ2-7 for the parts outside the CDR3, the full variable domain is SQTIHQWPATLVQPVGSPLSLECTVEGTSNPNLYWYRQAAGRGLQLLFYSVGIGQISSEVPQNLSASRPQDRQFILSSKKLLLSDSGFYLCAWRRGTYEQYFGPGTRLTVT.

The V gene is TRBV5-6, the J gene TRBJ1-6; D call uncertain. The germline V gene encodes CDR1 SGHDT and CDR2 YYEEEE. The CDR3 length is 16 residues. Between the trimmed V and J ends, which lost 5 bases and 0 bases, there was a span of 12 bases. The CDR3 reads CASSPTVSSYNSPLHF. DNA for the CDR3: TGTGCCAGCAGTCCTACGGTTAGCTCCTATAATTCACCCCTCCACTTT.